This TCR beta chain comes out of a study of OX40 agonist ivuxolimab in advanced cancers. Overall study: Patients were dosed intravenously with ivuxolimab at 0.01 to 10 mg/kg every 2 weeks. A male proportion of approximately 83% was recorded, with mean age about 54 years and range roughly 23 to 79.

Autoimmune disease history or systemic immunosuppression excluded patients. This clone was detected only once. V lost 2 bases to trimming and J lost 2 bases, with 12 bases between them. Germline values: CDR1 LNHDA, CDR2 SQIVND (reference sequence). The CDR3 runs to 16 residues. Clones were read by immunoSEQ multiplex PCR, and TCRdb kept only the in-frame ones, dropping some. The table lists tens of thousands of clones, 80% to 85% of them singletons, with 3.9% in the top ten. The gene calls are TRBV19 and TRBJ2-2; D is tentatively TRBD1 or TRBD2 (5 bases each). Source: CD4+ or CD8+ T cells sorted from blood, taken in a trial of the OX40 agonist ivuxolimab. The clonotype was recovered from an adult with an advanced solid tumor such as melanoma, head and neck, liver or kidney cancer. CDR3 DNA sequence: TGTGCCAGTAGTATATTGTCCGGGGCCAACACCGGGGAGCTGTTTTTT. It encodes CASSILSGANTGELFF.